This T cell receptor (beta chain) was captured in a study of CD8 T cells in Susac syndrome. Overall study: Patients with Susac syndrome were therapy-naive, on corticosteroids, or on intravenous immunoglobulin alone at the time that blood was drawn.

An amount of RNA that ranged from roughly 0.5 to 1 ug was reverse transcribed with random hexamers. TCR beta CDR3 was amplified by immunoSEQ covering 54 Vbeta and 13 Jbeta. TCRdb reprocessed the immunoSEQ multiplex PCR reads with MiXCR, giving one entry per CDR3 protein. Seen here are about 180,000 distinct CDR3 sequences, roughly 94% observed once, and the top ten hold approximately 0.11%. Study results and caveats: The authors acknowledged that their TCR sequencing and HLA analysis involved a relatively small number of individuals.

Germline CDR1 SGHDN, CDR2 FVKESK. Trimming removed 1 base at V and 7 bases at J, with 20 bases between. The CDR3 extends over 17 amino acids. Notes on this clonotype: Its antigen is not known.

FACS was used to enrich TEMRA cells, whereas the CD8+ and CD4+ T cells were obtained by negative isolation. The TCR sequence derives from a human donor with Susac syndrome. The sample consisted of CD4+ T cells from PBMCs. The chain uses TRBV14 and TRBJ1-5, with unresolved D. The CDR3 sequence: CASSQGWLTLIAQPQHF. The DNA for the CDR3 is TGTGCCAGCAGCCAAGGTTGGCTCACGCTGATCGCGCAGCCCCAGCATTTT. The variable domain in full, with the rest retrieved from reference TRBV14 and TRBJ1-5, is EAGVTQFPSHSVIEKGQTVTLRCDPISGHDNLYWYRRVMGKEIKFLLHFVKESKQDESGMPNNRFLAERTGGTYSTLKVQPAELEDSGVYFCASSQGWLTLIAQPQHFGDGTRLSIL.